This T cell receptor beta chain was found in a study of T cell repertoires in cytomegalovirus infection. Overall study context: CMV infection plus the matching HLA type was flagged by public TCR beta signatures. The study's findings and limits: HLA-C-restricted CMV-specific TCR beta clonotypes were dominant in the ex vivo response.

The table lists this clonotype with a few counts. Antigen unknown. This CDR3 is 19 amino acids long. V shed 5 bases, J shed 6 bases, and the junction held 22 bases outside the gene matches. CDR1 and CDR2 from the germline V gene are LNHNV and YYDKDF (reference sequence). MiXCR, run by TCRdb on the reads, gives a single entry per CDR3 protein. The sample contains around 300,000 distinct CDR3 sequences, under 30% of which appear only once. V usage is TRBV15 and J usage is TRBJ2-7; 10 bases match TRBD1. This sequence originates from a human donor in good health (CMV status not recorded). Some clones in this sample may be carry-over from other donors' samples. Material for sequencing was PBMCs. Written as DNA, the CDR3 is TGTGCCACCAGCGCCCACGCTGGGACAGGGGCAGGTGGGGGGCTCGAGCAGTACTTC. Protein: CATSAHAGTGAGGGLEQYF.